This is a list of T cell receptor beta chains from one sample in a study of blood T cells in healthy people across ages. One entry per CDR3 protein results from TCRdb running MiXCR on the 5' RACE reads. The sample shows around 900,000 distinct CDR3 sequences, roughly 26% of them seen only once. Sequencing used blood. Receptors originate from a woman over 75 in good health. Each CDR3 is given with its conserved first and last residue. D genes are given only for firm matches. The size entry is marked missing in some rows and otherwise reads once, few, many or a size class.

clone_size j_call d_call v_call cdr3_nt cdr3_aa
. TRBJ2-7 TRBD2 TRBV18 TGTGCCAGCTCACCGCAAGGACTAGCGAGAAATGAGCAGTACTTC CASSPQGLARNEQYF
few TRBJ1-1 . TRBV29-1 TGCAGCGTTCAGGACCCCGGCACTGAAGCTTTCTTT CSVQDPGTEAFF
many TRBJ2-7 . TRBV6-2/TRBV6-3 TGTGCCAGCACTAAACGGGACGGGCGGAACGAGCAGTACTTC CASTKRDGRNEQYF
many TRBJ2-1 . TRBV7-9 TGTGCCAGCAGCTTAGCGTCGCGCAACAATGAGCAGTTCTTC CASSLASRNNEQFF
many TRBJ1-2 . TRBV20-1 TGCAGTGCCCATTATAACTATGGCTACACCTTC CSAHYNYGYTF
many TRBJ2-5 TRBD1 TRBV7-2 TGTGCCAGCAGATCCGGGACAGGGAAGGCCCAGTACTTC CASRSGTGKAQYF
once TRBJ1-4 . TRBV7-9 TGTACCAGCAGCCTCCCGGAAGGATGGATTGAAAAACTGTTTTTT CTSSLPEGWIEKLFF
few TRBJ2-4 . TRBV19 TGTGCCAGTAATATTGGACTTCTCGGGGGTGAGGACATTCAGTACTTC CASNIGLLGGEDIQYF
. TRBJ2-4 . TRBV12-3/TRBV12-4 TGTGCCAGCAAGAGGCAGGGATCGTTCCACGTGCAGTACTTC CASKRQGSFHVQYF
. TRBJ2-2 . TRBV9 TGTGCCAGCAGCGTAGCTACAAACACCGGGGAGCTGTTTTTT CASSVATNTGELFF
. TRBJ2-2 TRBD1 TRBV29-1 TGCAGCGTTGCCGCGCAGGGGGCCGGGAAGCTGTTTTTT CSVAAQGAGKLFF
. TRBJ1-1 . TRBV24-1 TGTGCCGCCAGTGCATGGGGGAACACTGAAGCTTTCTTT CAASAWGNTEAFF
many TRBJ2-7 . TRBV6-1 TGTGCCAGCAGTACAGACAGGGGAGTTAGCGGGGGCCGGGACTACGAGCAGTACTTC CASSTDRGVSGGRDYEQYF
many TRBJ2-1 TRBD2 TRBV5-5 TGTGCCAGCAGCCCTGCGCTAGCGGGGGGCCGTAACTACAATGAGCAGTTCTTC CASSPALAGGRNYNEQFF
many TRBJ1-2 TRBD1 TRBV4-3 TGCGCCAGCAGCCAAGATCGGGACAGATCCAACTATGGCTACACCTTC CASSQDRDRSNYGYTF
few TRBJ1-4 . TRBV20-1 TGCAGTGCTAGACGAAGTGGGGGGAGCGATGAAAAACTGTTTTTT CSARRSGGSDEKLFF
few TRBJ2-3 TRBD1 TRBV28 TGTGCCAGCAGTGCAGGGGGTTCAATAGATACGCAGTATTTT CASSAGGSIDTQYF
few TRBJ2-5 . TRBV5-1 TGCGCCAGCAGCTTGGGGGGCCAGGGTGTAGAGACCCAGTACTTC CASSLGGQGVETQYF
many TRBJ2-3 TRBD2 TRBV6-5 TGTGCCAGCAGGAGGACTAGCTGGAGGGATACGCAGTATTTT CASRRTSWRDTQYF
many TRBJ2-1 TRBD2 TRBV7-2 TGTGCCAGCAGCCCCCCGTGGGAGCGGGGGGGCAATGAGCAGTTCTTC CASSPPWERGGNEQFF
. TRBJ2-2 TRBD2 TRBV11-3 TGTGCCAGCAGCTTAGGAAGCCTAGCGGGGTATGGCGGGGAGCTGTTTTTT CASSLGSLAGYGGELFF
many TRBJ2-5 . TRBV5-1 TGCGCCAGCAGCTTGGATCGAGGGGCCTATACGCAGTACTTC CASSLDRGAYTQYF
. TRBJ2-6 TRBD1 TRBV10-3 TGTGCCATCAGCCGGGACAGGGAAATCTCTGGGGCCAACGTCCTGACTTTC CAISRDREISGANVLTF
. TRBJ2-7 . TRBV11-2 TGTGCCAGCAGTTTAGTTACCGAGGGGGTGAACGAGCAGTACTTC CASSLVTEGVNEQYF
. TRBJ1-1 . TRBV7-9 TGTGCCAGCAGCTTTACAGCAAACACTGAAGCTTTCTTT CASSFTANTEAFF
few TRBJ1-2 . TRBV5-4 TGTACCAGCAGTAAACCAAACGAGATCGGCTATGGCTACACCTTC CTSSKPNEIGYGYTF
many TRBJ2-7 . TRBV6-2/TRBV6-3 TGTGCCAGCAGTTCGACACCCAGGTACGAGCAGTACTTC CASSSTPRYEQYF
many TRBJ2-5 . TRBV7-2 TGTGCCAGCAGCCTCCAGGGTTCCCAAGAGACCCAGTACTTC CASSLQGSQETQYF
many TRBJ2-7 . TRBV27 TGTGCCAGCAGTTTATCGATTTCGGGGCAGGGAGAGCAGTACTTC CASSLSISGQGEQYF
many TRBJ2-5 TRBD2 TRBV3-1 TGTGCCAGCAGCCAGGTTAGGAGACTAGCTGAGACCCAGTACTTC CASSQVRRLAETQYF
few TRBJ2-7 TRBD1 TRBV20-1 TGCAGTGCTAGGGTGGGACAGGGGAGTACCTACGAGCAGTACTTC CSARVGQGSTYEQYF
many TRBJ2-1 TRBD1 TRBV5-1 TGCGCCAGCACCGCCGGGACAGGGTACAATGAGCAGTTCTTC CASTAGTGYNEQFF
many TRBJ2-1 . TRBV20-1 TGCAGTGCTAGTCAGGTTATTCGCTCCTACAATGAGCAGTTCTTC CSASQVIRSYNEQFF
. TRBJ2-1 TRBD2 TRBV14 TGTGCCAGCAGCCCCTGGCGGGGGGCGGCCTACAATGAGCAGTTCTTC CASSPWRGAAYNEQFF
few TRBJ1-4 . TRBV19 TGTGCCAGTAAACCAGGGATGGAGGAAAAACTGTTTTTT CASKPGMEEKLFF
. TRBJ1-5 TRBD1 TRBV2 TGTGCCAGCAGTGGGGACAGGGGCGATCAGCCCCAGCATTTT CASSGDRGDQPQHF
. TRBJ2-7 TRBD1 TRBV20-1 TGCAGTGCCCCGGGACAGGGATTCTACGAGCAGTACTTC CSAPGQGFYEQYF
. TRBJ1-1 . TRBV20-1 TGCAGTGCCTCCCCGGGGGGCACTGAAGCTTTCTTT CSASPGGTEAFF
. TRBJ2-7 TRBD2 TRBV7-6 TGTGCCAGCAGCTTAAACAGCGGGGAAGGTTCGGGCGAGCAGTACTTC CASSLNSGEGSGEQYF
. TRBJ1-2 . TRBV7-2 TGTGCCAGCAGCTTAAGCCCTGCGGGGTCCCGTGGCTACACCTTC CASSLSPAGSRGYTF
many TRBJ2-7 . TRBV7-2 TGTGCCAGCAGCCCATCACTAGTTTCCTACGAGCAGTACTTC CASSPSLVSYEQYF
few TRBJ1-4 . TRBV9 TGTGCCAGCGGCGTAGGGGGAAAACTGTTTTTT CASGVGGKLFF
few TRBJ1-5 . TRBV12-3/TRBV12-4 TGTGCCAGCACGGAACAGGGAACTAGCAATCAGCCCCAGCATTTT CASTEQGTSNQPQHF
. TRBJ2-1 TRBD1 TRBV7-2 TGTGCCAGCAGCTTAGGGGGACAGGGTTATCGGCAGTTCTTC CASSLGGQGYRQFF
many TRBJ2-1 TRBD1 TRBV7-9 TGTGCCAGCAGCTTACGACAGGGGAAATGGGATGAGCAGTTCTTC CASSLRQGKWDEQFF
. TRBJ2-5 . TRBV7-9 TGTGCCAGCAGCCTACTTGGAAACTGGGAGACCCAGTACTTC CASSLLGNWETQYF
many TRBJ2-7 . TRBV12-3/TRBV12-4 TGTGCCAGCAGTTTTTATATCGGCGAGCAGTACTTC CASSFYIGEQYF
many TRBJ1-2 . TRBV29-1 TGCAGCGTGGGAGATGGCTACACCTTC CSVGDGYTF
many TRBJ2-1 TRBD2 TRBV6-2/TRBV6-3 TGTGCCAGCAGTTGGGGGACTAGCGGGGGACAGAATGAGCAGTTCTTC CASSWGTSGGQNEQFF
. TRBJ1-1 . TRBV20-1 TGCAGTGCGTGGAGGGGCGGCGGGAGCACTGAAGCTTTCTTT CSAWRGGGSTEAFF
once TRBJ2-7 . TRBV6-2/TRBV6-3 TGTGCCAGCAGTTACTTCGGCAGGGCTTTCGAGCAGTACTTC CASSYFGRAFEQYF
. TRBJ2-7 . TRBV20-1 TGCAGTGCTAGCGGGGGCACCCAGAGCTCCTACGAGCAGTACTTC CSASGGTQSSYEQYF
. TRBJ2-7 TRBD2 TRBV28 TGTGCCAGCAGTTTAGGGACTAGCGAGGATTTCCTTGGCGAGCAGTACTTC CASSLGTSEDFLGEQYF
. TRBJ1-1 . TRBV12-3/TRBV12-4 TGTGCCAGCAGTTTAGACGTAGCGGCAGGGGCGGGTGAAGCTTTCTTT CASSLDVAAGAGEAFF
few TRBJ2-7 TRBD1 TRBV6-1 TGTGCCAGCCGCTCGGACAGGGGTGGCGAGCAGTACTTC CASRSDRGGEQYF
. TRBJ1-2 . TRBV20-1 TGCAGTGCTAGAGAAGGGGCCCCCTATGGCTACACCTTC CSAREGAPYGYTF
. TRBJ2-3 . TRBV5-1 TGCGCCAGCAGCTTGGGGAGACAGTTAACTAGCACAGATACGCAGTATTTT CASSLGRQLTSTDTQYF